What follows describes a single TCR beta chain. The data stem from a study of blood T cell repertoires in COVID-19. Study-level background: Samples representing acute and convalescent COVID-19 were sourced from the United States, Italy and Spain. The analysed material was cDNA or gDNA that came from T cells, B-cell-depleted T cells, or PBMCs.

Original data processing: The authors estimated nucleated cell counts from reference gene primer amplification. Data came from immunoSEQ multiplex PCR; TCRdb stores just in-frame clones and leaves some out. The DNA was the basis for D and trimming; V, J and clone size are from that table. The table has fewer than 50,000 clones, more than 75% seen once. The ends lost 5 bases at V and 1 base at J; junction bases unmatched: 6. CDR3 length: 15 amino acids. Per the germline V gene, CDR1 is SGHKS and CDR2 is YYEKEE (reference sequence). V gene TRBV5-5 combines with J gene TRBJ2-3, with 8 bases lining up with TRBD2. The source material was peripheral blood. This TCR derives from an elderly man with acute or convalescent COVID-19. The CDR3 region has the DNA TGTGCCAGCAGGGTTAGCGGGGCACGCACAGATACGCAGTATTTT. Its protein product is CASRVSGARTDTQYF.